These 18 T cell receptor beta chains share one sample of origin, sequenced in a study of CD8 T cells in Susac syndrome. Random hexamers were used to reverse transcribe the RNA input (0.5 to 1 ug). TCRdb called the immunoSEQ multiplex PCR reads again in MiXCR, with one record for every CDR3 protein. The repertoire holds approximately 140,000 distinct CDR3 sequences, with 75% to 90% as singletons. Sequencing was performed on CD8+ T cells from PBMCs. The receptors shown here come from a human donor with multiple sclerosis.

The chain has TRBV30 and TRBJ2-3; the D gene could be TRBD1 or TRBD2 (5 bases each). The V gene's germline CDR1 is GTSNPN and CDR2 SVGIG (reference sequence). V was shortened by 4 bases and J by 0 bases, with 11 bases between the two germline ends. There are 14 residues in the CDR3. The CDR3 DNA follows: TGTGCCTGGACCGGGACCACTAGCACAGATACGCAGTATTTT. Its protein is CAWTGTTSTDTQYF.

This clonotype appeared once. The genes are TRBV21-1 and TRBJ1-1. TRBV21-1 is flagged as a pseudogene. The CDR3 loop spans 12 amino acids. As DNA, the CDR3 is TGTGCCAGCGACGGAGCCGGCACTGAAGCTTTCTTT. Translation: CASDGAGTEAFF.

The chain joins TRBV19 to TRBJ1-5; no firm D call. CDR3 length equals 16 residues. The V gene lost 0 bases and the J gene lost 0 bases, with 9 bases spanning the gap. Germline V CDR1 and CDR2: LNHDA, SQIVND (reference sequence). The CDR3 region has the DNA TGTGCCAGTAGTATAGATCGGACCTATAGCAATCAGCCCCAGCATTTT. Protein sequence: CASSIDRTYSNQPQHF.

This sequence joins TRBV20-1 and TRBJ2-1; D may be TRBD2 (6 bases). Trimming pared 0 bases from V and 6 bases from J, leaving 12 bases between. Germline CDR1 and CDR2: DFQATT and SNEGSKA (reference sequence). This CDR3 region has 14 residues. DNA for the CDR3: TGCAGTGCTAGAGATCGCGGGAATGCCAATGAGCAGTTCTTC. It specifies CSARDRGNANEQFF.

The chain employs TRBV14 and TRBJ2-1, with D unresolved. The CDR3 loop spans 15 amino acids. The ends were cut back, 0 bases at V and 9 bases at J, with 15 bases in the middle. Germline values: CDR1 SGHDN, CDR2 FVKESK. The CDR3: CASSQEGERFGEQFF. The CDR3 DNA follows: TGTGCCAGCAGCCAAGAGGGTGAGAGATTCGGTGAGCAGTTCTTC.

The rearrangement joins TRBV13 to TRBJ1-5; D unclear. The ends were cut back, 5 bases at V and 7 bases at J, with 9 bases in the middle. Germline V lookup: CDR1 PRHDT, CDR2 FYEKMQ (reference sequence). CDR3 length: 12 amino acids. This CDR3 reads CASSRGDQPQHF. The DNA for the CDR3 is TGTGCCAGCAGCCGAGGTGACCAGCCCCAGCATTTT.

The chain recombines TRBV2 with TRBJ1-4; the D is unclear. V was shortened by 4 bases and J by 0 bases, with 9 bases between the two germline ends. Germline V gives CDR1 SNHLY, CDR2 FYNNEI. CDR3 length: 15 amino acids. This chain's CDR3 is CASSGVQPTNEKLFF. Here the CDR3 DNA reads TGTGCCAGCAGTGGGGTACAGCCAACTAATGAAAAACTGTTTTTT.

J is TRBJ2-1 and V is TRBV19; perhaps TRBD2 as D (7 bases). V was trimmed by 2 bases and J by 5 bases, leaving 16 bases between them. This CDR3 region has 16 residues. CDR1 LNHDA and CDR2 SQIVND come from the germline V gene (reference sequence). The CDR3 reads CASSINGGGRDNEQFF. The DNA of the CDR3 is TGTGCCAGTAGTATAAATGGGGGGGGCAGGGACAATGAGCAGTTCTTC.

This clonotype was counted a few times. This chain uses TRBV6-5 with TRBJ2-7, with no clear D. Germline V gene data show CDR1 as MNHEY and CDR2 as SVGAGI. This CDR3 is 13 amino acids long. The V and J ends lost 0 bases and 1 base respectively, with 4 bases between them. CDR3 sequence reads: CASSYSRSYEQYF. Here the CDR3 DNA reads TGTGCCAGCAGTTACTCCAGGTCCTACGAGCAGTACTTC.

The V and J genes are TRBV24-1 and TRBJ1-5, with 8 bases matching TRBD1. The CDR3 sequence is 14 residues long. Germline V gives CDR1 KGHDR, CDR2 SFDVKD. Trimming cost V 4 bases and J 5 bases; bases outside gene matches: 3. Here the CDR3 reads CATSDTGGDQPQHF. CDR3 nucleotides: TGTGCCACCAGTGACACAGGGGGGGATCAGCCCCAGCATTTT.

The count of this clonotype is one. The V and J genes are TRBV12-3 or TRBV12-4 and TRBJ1-1; D unclear. V was trimmed by 8 bases and J by 0 bases, leaving 16 bases between them. CDR3 length: 15 amino acids. The CDR3 bases are TGTGCCAGCGGAAACACGGAGGGCGTGAACACTGAAGCTTTCTTT. Translating it yields CASGNTEGVNTEAFF.

The rearrangement links TRBV9 to TRBJ1-2, with 7 bases fitting TRBD1. There are 15 residues in the CDR3. The V and J ends lost 3 bases and 4 bases, in that order; junction bases with no gene match: 9. CDR1 is SGDLS and CDR2 is YYNGEE in the germline V gene. CDR3 sequence (DNA): TGTGCCAGCAGCGACGGGACAGACCATGTCTATGGCTACACCTTC. It encodes CASSDGTDHVYGYTF. The whole variable domain, remainder taken from reference TRBV9 and TRBJ1-2, is DSGVTQTPKHLITATGQRVTLRCSPRSGDLSVYWYQQSLDQGLQFLIQYYNGEERAKGNILERFSAQQFPDLHSELNLSSLELGDSALYFCASSDGTDHVYGYTFGSGTRLTVV.

The CDR3 nucleotides are TGCAGCGTCGAATACGGGGGCCGCGGCTACACCTTC. Its translation: CSVEYGGRGYTF. The gene calls are TRBV29-1 and TRBJ1-2; perhaps TRBD1 as D (6 bases). The CDR3 contains 12 residues. CDR1 is SQVTM and CDR2 is ANQGSEA in the germline V gene. V gave up 6 bases and J gave up 8 bases, with 16 bases separating them.

In DNA, the CDR3 is TGTGCCAGTAACCATGGACAGGGCGACGAGCAGTACTTC. It translates to CASNHGQGDEQYF. The rearrangement uses TRBV19 and TRBJ2-7; TRBD1 agrees at 8 bases. CDR1 is LNHDA, CDR2 SQIVND, per germline (reference sequence). The CDR3 runs to 13 residues. V shed 7 bases and J 5 bases; nucleotides not matched to a gene: 7.

V gene TRBV19 combines with J gene TRBJ1-1, with TRBD1 identical over 7 bases. Per germline, CDR1 LNHDA and CDR2 SQIVND (reference sequence). The junction had 3 bases not matched to a gene; V was cut back by 7 bases and J by 4 bases. This CDR3 is built from 12 residues. Here the CDR3 reads CASNTGVTEAFF. The CDR3 DNA reads as TGTGCCAGTAATACAGGGGTCACTGAAGCTTTCTTT.

This chain connects TRBV15 to TRBJ2-7; D gene uncertain. V lost 6 bases and J lost 1, with 13 bases in between. The CDR3 length is 14 residues. Germline CDR1 and CDR2: LNHNV and YYDKDF (reference sequence). This chain's CDR3 is CATRDSRISYEQYF. The CDR3 bases are TGTGCCACCAGAGACTCCCGGATTTCCTACGAGCAGTACTTC.

The chain links TRBV4-2 to TRBJ2-3; TRBD2 agrees at 9 bases. In germline, CDR1 is LGHNA, CDR2 YNFKEQ. This CDR3 has 17 residues. The V and J ends lost 8 bases and 4 bases, in that order; junction bases with no gene match: 16. CDR3 residues: CASADLPYSGGSDTQYF. The CDR3 DNA reads as TGTGCCAGCGCTGACTTGCCGTATAGCGGGGGCTCAGATACGCAGTATTTT.

The J gene is TRBJ1-2, the V gene TRBV6-1; D is perhaps TRBD1 (5 bases). The germline V and J ends were trimmed by 3 bases and 4 bases, with 18 bases remaining between them. CDR3 length: 16 amino acids. Germline lookup yields CDR1 MNHNS and CDR2 SASEGT. CDR3 bases: TGTGCCAGCAGTGACTTTACAAGCGGGGGAGGCTATGGCTACACCTTC. It yields the protein CASSDFTSGGGYGYTF.